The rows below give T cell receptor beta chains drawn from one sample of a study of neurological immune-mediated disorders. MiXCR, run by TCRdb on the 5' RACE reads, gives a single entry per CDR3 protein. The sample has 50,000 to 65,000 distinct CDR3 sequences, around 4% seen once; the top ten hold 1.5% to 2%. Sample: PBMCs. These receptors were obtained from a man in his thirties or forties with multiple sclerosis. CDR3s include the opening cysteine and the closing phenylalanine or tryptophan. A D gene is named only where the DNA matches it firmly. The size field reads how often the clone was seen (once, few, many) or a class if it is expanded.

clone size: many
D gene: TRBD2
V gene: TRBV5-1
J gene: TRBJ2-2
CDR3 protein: CASSPGLAGGQTGELFF
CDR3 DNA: TGCGCCAGCAGCCCGGGACTAGCGGGGGGACAAACCGGGGAGCTGTTTTTT

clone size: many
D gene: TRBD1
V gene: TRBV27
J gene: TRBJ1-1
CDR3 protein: CASSAQGAIEAFF
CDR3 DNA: TGTGCCAGCAGTGCTCAGGGGGCGATTGAAGCTTTCTTT

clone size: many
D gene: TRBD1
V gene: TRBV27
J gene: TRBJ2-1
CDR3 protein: CASRPGNRGGNEQFF
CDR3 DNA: TGTGCCAGCAGACCTGGGAACAGGGGTGGCAATGAGCAGTTCTTC

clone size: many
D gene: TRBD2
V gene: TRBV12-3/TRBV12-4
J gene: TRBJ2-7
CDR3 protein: CASRSGREAQYF
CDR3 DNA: TGTGCCAGCAGATCTGGACGGGAGGCACAGTACTTC

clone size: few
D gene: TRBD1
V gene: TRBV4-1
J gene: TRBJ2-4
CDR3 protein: CASSQDPGQGAKNIQYF
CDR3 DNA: TGCGCCAGCAGCCAAGACCCCGGACAGGGGGCCAAAAACATTCAGTACTTC

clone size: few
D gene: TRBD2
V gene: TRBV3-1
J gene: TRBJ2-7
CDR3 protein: CASSQWEGTYEQYF
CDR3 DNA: TGTGCCAGCAGCCAATGGGAGGGTACCTACGAGCAGTACTTC

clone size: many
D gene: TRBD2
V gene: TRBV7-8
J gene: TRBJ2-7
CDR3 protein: CASSTRRLAGVVYEQYF
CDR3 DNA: TGTGCCAGCAGCACGAGACGACTAGCGGGAGTAGTCTACGAGCAGTACTTC

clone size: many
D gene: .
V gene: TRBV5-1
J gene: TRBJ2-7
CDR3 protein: CASSFGGRAYEQYF
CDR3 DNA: TGCGCCAGCAGCTTCGGGGGGCGGGCCTACGAGCAGTACTTC

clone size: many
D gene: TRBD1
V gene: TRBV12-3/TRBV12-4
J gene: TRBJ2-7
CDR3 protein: CASSLGQGASYEQYF
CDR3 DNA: TGTGCCAGCAGTCTGGGCCAGGGGGCCTCCTACGAGCAGTACTTC

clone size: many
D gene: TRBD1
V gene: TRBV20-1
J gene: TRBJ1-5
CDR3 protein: CSAMDRGTNQPQHF
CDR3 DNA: TGCAGTGCTATGGACAGGGGCACCAATCAGCCCCAGCATTTT